These T cell receptor beta chains were read from a single sample in a study of OX40 agonist ivuxolimab in advanced cancers. Clones were sequenced by immunoSEQ multiplex PCR, and TCRdb holds only the in-frame ones, with some missing. Of tens of thousands of clones in the sample, under 90% are singletons; the top ten hold about 5.8%. The sample here was CD4+ or CD8+ T cells sorted from blood, taken in a trial of the OX40 agonist ivuxolimab. The receptors stem from an adult with an advanced solid tumor such as melanoma, head and neck, liver or kidney cancer. Both conserved end residues are part of each CDR3. A D gene is named only where the DNA matches it firmly. The listing skips clone size in some rows; elsewhere it reads once, few, many or a size class.

J gene,V gene,clone size,D gene,CDR3 protein,CDR3 DNA
TRBJ1-2,TRBV5-1,NA,TRBD1,CASSSGTGVSDGYTF,TGCGCCAGCAGCTCCGGGACAGGGGTTTCGGATGGCTACACCTTC
TRBJ1-5,TRBV9,NA,NA,CASSVEGQPNQPQHF,TGTGCCAGCAGCGTAGAGGGCCAGCCCAATCAGCCCCAGCATTTT
TRBJ1-4,TRBV5-6,NA,NA,CASSFWAGHEKLFF,TGTGCCAGCAGCTTTTGGGCTGGGCATGAAAAACTGTTTTTT
TRBJ2-1,TRBV27,NA,NA,CASSSGSSYNEQFF,TGTGCCAGCAGTTCCGGGAGCTCCTACAATGAGCAGTTCTTC
TRBJ1-5,TRBV6-5,few,NA,CASSPVGPGNQPQHF,TGTGCCAGCAGTCCGGTAGGGCCAGGGAATCAGCCCCAGCATTTT
TRBJ2-3,TRBV19,NA,NA,CASSYRGWDTQYF,TGTGCCAGTAGTTATAGGGGCTGGGATACGCAGTATTTT
TRBJ2-1,TRBV5-4,few,NA,CASSLGDSPNEQFF,TGTGCCAGCAGCTTGGGGGACTCACCTAATGAGCAGTTCTTC
TRBJ1-5,TRBV19,NA,TRBD1,CASSPGTGDHQPQHF,TGTGCCAGTAGCCCTGGGACAGGGGATCATCAGCCCCAGCATTTT
TRBJ1-5,TRBV7-9,medium-sized,NA,CASSLGDQPQHF,TGTGCCAGCAGCTTAGGCGATCAGCCCCAGCATTTT
TRBJ2-5,TRBV5-4,NA,TRBD2,CASSPGWGGETQYF,TGTGCCAGCAGCCCCGGTTGGGGGGGAGAGACCCAGTACTTC
TRBJ2-3,TRBV7-6,NA,NA,CASSLFPRDTDTQYF,TGTGCCAGCAGCTTATTCCCCCGGGACACAGATACGCAGTATTTT
TRBJ2-1,TRBV28,once,TRBD2,CASSLGSGIQFF,TGTGCCAGCAGTTTGGGGAGCGGGATACAGTTCTTC
TRBJ2-6,TRBV5-4,NA,NA,CASSLGGRSGANVLTF,TGTGCCAGCAGCTTGGGGGGCCGCTCTGGGGCCAACGTCCTGACTTTC
TRBJ1-1,TRBV30,NA,NA,CAWSLGGFEAFF,TGTGCCTGGTCTCTCGGGGGTTTTGAAGCTTTCTTT
TRBJ2-1,TRBV9,NA,NA,CASRPVRGYNEQFF,TGTGCCAGCAGACCCGTTCGGGGGTACAATGAGCAGTTCTTC
TRBJ2-3,TRBV27,NA,NA,CASSLAAGAPDTQYF,TGTGCCAGCAGTTTAGCCGCGGGTGCCCCAGATACGCAGTATTTT